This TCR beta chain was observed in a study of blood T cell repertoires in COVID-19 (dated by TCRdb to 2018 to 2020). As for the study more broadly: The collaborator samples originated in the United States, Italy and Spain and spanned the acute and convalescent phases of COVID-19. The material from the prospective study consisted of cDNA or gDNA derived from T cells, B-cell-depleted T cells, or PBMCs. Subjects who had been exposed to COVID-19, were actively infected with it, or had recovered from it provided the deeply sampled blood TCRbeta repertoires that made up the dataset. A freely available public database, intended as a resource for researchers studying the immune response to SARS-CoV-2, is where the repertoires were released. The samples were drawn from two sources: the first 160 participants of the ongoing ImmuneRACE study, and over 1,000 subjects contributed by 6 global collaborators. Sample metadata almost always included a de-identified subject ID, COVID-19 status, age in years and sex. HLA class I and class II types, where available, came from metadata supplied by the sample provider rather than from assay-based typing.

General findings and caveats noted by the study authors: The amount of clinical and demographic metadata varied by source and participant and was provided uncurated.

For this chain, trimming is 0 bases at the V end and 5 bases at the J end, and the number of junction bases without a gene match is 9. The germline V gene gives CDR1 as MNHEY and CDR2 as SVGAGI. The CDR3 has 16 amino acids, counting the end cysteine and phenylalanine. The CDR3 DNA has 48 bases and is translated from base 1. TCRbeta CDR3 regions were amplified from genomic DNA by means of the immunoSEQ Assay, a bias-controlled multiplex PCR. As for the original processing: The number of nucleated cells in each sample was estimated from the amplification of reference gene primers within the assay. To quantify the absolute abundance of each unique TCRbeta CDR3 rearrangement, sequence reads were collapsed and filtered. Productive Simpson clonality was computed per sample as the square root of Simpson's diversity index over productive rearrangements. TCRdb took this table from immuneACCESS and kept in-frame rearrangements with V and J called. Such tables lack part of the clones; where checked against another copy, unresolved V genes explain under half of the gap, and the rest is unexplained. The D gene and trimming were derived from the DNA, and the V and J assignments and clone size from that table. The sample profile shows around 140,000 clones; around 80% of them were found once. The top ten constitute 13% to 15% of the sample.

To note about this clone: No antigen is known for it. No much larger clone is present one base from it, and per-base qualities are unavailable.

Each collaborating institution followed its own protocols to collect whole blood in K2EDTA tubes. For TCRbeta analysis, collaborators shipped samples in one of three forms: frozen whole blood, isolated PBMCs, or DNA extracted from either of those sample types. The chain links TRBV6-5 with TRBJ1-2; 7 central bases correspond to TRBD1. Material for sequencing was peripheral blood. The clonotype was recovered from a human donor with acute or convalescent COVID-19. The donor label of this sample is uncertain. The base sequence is TGTGCCAGCAGTTACTCGACAGGGTTTACCTTTTATGGCTACACCTTC. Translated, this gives CASSYSTGFTFYGYTF.